The present TCR beta chain was sequenced within a study of CD8 T cells in ankylosing spondylitis. Quantitative barcoded 5'-RACE was used to prepare TCR beta libraries. TCRdb re-called the 5' RACE reads with MiXCR, one entry per CDR3 protein. The sample contains about 340,000 distinct CDR3 sequences, roughly 14% of which appear only once. The study, taken as a whole, reports: Significant enrichment of disease-linked clones was reportedly seen in matched ankylosing spondylitis synovial fluid. Past studies reported some motif variants in reactive arthritis synovial fluid and blood. Clones that were linked to disease were CD8+ and were relatively rare in peripheral blood.

V was pared by 2 bases and J by 5 bases, with 9 bases of the junction left unmatched. The CDR3 consists of 16 residues. Per germline, CDR1 KGHSH and CDR2 LQKENI. Turning to this clonotype: The antigen is undetermined.

The chain has TRBV18 and TRBJ1-1; 9 bases align to TRBD1. Sequenced: blood, either unsorted or a sorted T cell fraction (not recorded which). The TCR sequence derives from a male donor with ankylosing spondylitis or in good health (not recorded which). CDR3 amino acids: CASSPFTGGAGTEAFF. The CDR3 bases are TGTGCCAGCTCACCATTTACAGGGGGCGCGGGAACTGAAGCTTTCTTT. The full variable domain, completed using reference TRBV18 and TRBJ1-1, is NAGVMQNPRHLVRRRGQEARLRCSPMKGHSHVYWYRQLPEEGLKFMVYLQKENIIDESGMPKERFSAEFPKEGPSILRIQQVVRGDSAAYFCASSPFTGGAGTEAFFGQGTRLTVV.